These 31 T cell receptor beta chains were all obtained from the same sample, sequenced in a study of response to subunit inactivated influenza vaccine (dated by TCRdb to the late 2010s). Library prep was done by RT-PCR. Sequencing took place on an Illumina HiSeq 2500. Through fastp at Q25 and MiXCR, TCRdb rebuilt clones from the public reads, retaining in-frame beta chains. Entries are consolidated by CDR3 protein sequence, retaining the most common genes and DNA. Present in this sample are some 180,000 distinct CDR3 sequences, around a tenth of which were seen just once. The ten largest clones add up to approximately 10% of the sample. The sequences come from non-naive T cells sorted from PBMCs, collected on the day of vaccination. Interpreted using the paper, the cell subset or site label stands for: memory T cell fraction. The source of these receptors is a man aged 50-60 years who received an inactivated influenza vaccine. Donor details come from another sample of the same person, matched by shared clones.

This clonotype was detected ten times or more. This CDR3 is CSVARGPTDTQYF. CDR3 nucleotides: TGCAGCGTTGCTAGAGGCCCCACAGATACGCAGTATTTT. The genes are TRBV29-1 and TRBJ2-3; D call uncertain. Trimming cost V 4 bases and J 2 bases, with 10 bases left between them. The CDR3 runs 13 residues. The germline gives CDR1 SQVTM, CDR2 ANQGSEA.

This clonotype was observed a few times. The chain is built from TRBV12-3 or TRBV12-4 and TRBJ1-5, with unresolved D. The CDR3 consists of 12 residues. Trimming stripped 6 bases from V and 6 bases from J, with 9 bases between. The CDR3 here is CASRTLGQPQHF. The CDR3 nucleotides read TGTGCCAGCAGAACTCTGGGTCAGCCCCAGCATTTT.

This clonotype has at least ten counts. The V and J genes are TRBV20-1 and TRBJ1-3; no reliable D call. The CDR3 is 15 amino acids. The germline V gene has CDR1 DFQATT and CDR2 SNEGSKA (reference sequence). Trimming took 0 bases from V and 2 from J, leaving 11 bases between them. The CDR3 is CSARDVGSAGNTIYF. DNA for the CDR3: TGCAGTGCTAGAGATGTTGGGTCCGCTGGAAACACCATATATTTT.

The V and J genes are TRBV19 and TRBJ1-2, with D uncertain. V lost 7 bases and J lost 2, with 11 bases in between. Germline V gene lookup returns CDR1 LNHDA and CDR2 SQIVND (reference sequence). This CDR3 has 13 residues. The DNA for the CDR3 is TGTGCCAGTACCATCCGGCCCAACTATGGCTACACCTTC. Translating it yields CASTIRPNYGYTF.

This clonotype was recorded a few times. The chain couples TRBV20-1 to TRBJ2-3; 8 bases line up with TRBD1. The CDR3 consists of 15 residues. The germline CDR1 and CDR2 sequences are DFQATT and SNEGSKA (reference sequence). Trimming at V came to 2 bases and at J to 5 bases, leaving 9 bases not matched to a gene. The CDR3 nucleotides read TGCAGTGCTAGAAGCTCCCCGGGGACAGGAGATACGCAGTATTTT. It is translated as CSARSSPGTGDTQYF.

This clonotype has only a few counts. The chain joins TRBV15 to TRBJ2-7; D perhaps matches TRBD1 (5 bases). CDR3 length: 16 residues. With 4 bases removed from V and 1 base from J, the gap between germline ends came to 17 bases. Germline CDR1 is LNHNV and CDR2 is YYDKDF (reference sequence). DNA of the CDR3: TGTGCCACCAGCATAGGGGCAGGAGCTTCTTCCTACGAGCAGTACTTC. Translated, it gives CATSIGAGASSYEQYF.

V gene TRBV20-1 combines with J gene TRBJ2-5; D gene ambiguous. The CDR3 covers 14 residues. Trimming took 4 bases from V and 1 from J, leaving 13 bases between them. CDR1 is DFQATT and CDR2 is SNEGSKA in the germline V gene (reference sequence). CDR3 sequence (DNA): TGCAGTGCTAAGGGATACGGTCTCCAAGAGACCCAGTACTTC. This translates into CSAKGYGLQETQYF.

This clonotype showed up many times. This chain uses TRBV5-1 with TRBJ1-2; no clear D gene. From germline, CDR1 is SGHRS and CDR2 YFSETQ. Trimming removed 2 bases at V and 5 bases at J, with 16 bases between. The CDR3 covers 15 residues. The CDR3 region is CASSLGIGASYGYTF. The CDR3 DNA reads TGCGCCAGCAGCTTAGGAATCGGCGCTTCGTATGGCTACACCTTC.

This clonotype was seen a few times. The chain employs TRBV28 and TRBJ2-7; 8 nucleotides align to TRBD1. CDR3 length equals 17 residues. V was clipped by 6 bases and J by 3 bases; unmatched bases: 16. The germline CDR1 and CDR2 sequences are MDHEN and SYDVKM. The CDR3 reads CASSGAGGVGNYYEQYF. The CDR3, as DNA: TGTGCCAGCAGCGGCGCAGGGGGCGTCGGAAATTACTACGAGCAGTACTTC.

This clonotype was counted only a few times. This chain uses TRBV6-2 or TRBV6-3 with TRBJ2-7; 7 bases align to TRBD1. CDR3 length equals 14 residues. Germline assignment: CDR1 MNHEY and CDR2 SVGEGT. With 6 bases clipped from V and 1 base from J, the junction kept 6 bases outside the gene matches. The CDR3 is CASRRQGGSYEQYF. CDR3 DNA sequence: TGTGCCAGCAGACGACAGGGTGGTTCCTACGAGCAGTACTTC.

The chain links TRBV3-1 to TRBJ1-1; D uncertain. Trimming removed 1 base from V and 9 bases from J, with 12 bases in between. From germline, CDR1 is LGHDT and CDR2 YNNKEL (reference sequence). The CDR3 is made up of 13 amino acids. The CDR3 here is CASSQVTGTQAFF. CDR3 DNA: TGTGCCAGCAGCCAAGTAACGGGCACCCAAGCTTTCTTT.

This clonotype was found a few times. The chain employs TRBV18 and TRBJ2-5, with 8 bases lining up with TRBD2. Per germline, CDR1 KGHSH and CDR2 LQKENI. CDR3 size: 16 residues. V shed 0 bases and J 5 bases; nucleotides not matched to a gene: 8. CDR3 residues: CASSPPLSGRWETQYF. The CDR3 coding sequence is TGTGCCAGCTCACCACCGTTAAGCGGGAGATGGGAGACCCAGTACTTC.

This clonotype was seen repeatedly, ten times or more. The chain couples TRBV18 to TRBJ1-1; D gene uncertain. V gave up 2 bases and J gave up 4 bases, with 8 bases separating them. This CDR3 contains 13 residues. From germline, CDR1 is KGHSH and CDR2 LQKENI. The CDR3 DNA follows: TGTGCCAGCTCACCAGGGAGGGCCACTGAAGCTTTCTTT. Protein: CASSPGRATEAFF.

This clonotype was picked up one time. The J gene is TRBJ2-6, the V gene TRBV20-1, with 7 bases that match TRBD1. Unmatched junction bases numbered 4, after V lost 6 bases and J lost 2 bases. The CDR3 consists of 14 residues. Germline V gene lookup returns CDR1 DFQATT and CDR2 SNEGSKA (reference sequence). The CDR3 DNA reads as TGCAGTGCATGGGACAGTGCTGGGGCCAACGTCCTGACTTTC. Protein sequence: CSAWDSAGANVLTF.

The chain recombines TRBV11-2 with TRBJ2-7; maybe TRBD1 (6 bases). Germline lookup yields CDR1 SGHAT and CDR2 FQNNGV. The CDR3 runs 15 residues. V lost 6 bases to trimming and J lost 2 bases, with 17 bases between them. CDR3 loop: CASSTDSQGTYEQYF. In DNA form, the CDR3 reads TGTGCCAGCAGTACAGACAGCCAGGGGACCTACGAGCAGTACTTC. Based on the CDR3 plus reference TRBV11-2 and TRBJ2-7, the full variable domain is EAGVAQSPRYKIIEKRQSVAFWCNPISGHATLYWYQQILGQGPKLLIQFQNNGVVDDSQLPKDRFSAERLKGVDSTLKIQPAKLEDSAVYLCASSTDSQGTYEQYFGPGTRLTVT.

The genes are TRBV7-2 and TRBJ1-1; no definite D call. V lost 5 bases, J lost 5 bases, and 15 bases lay in between. Germline V gives CDR1 SGHTA, CDR2 FQGNSA. This CDR3 comprises 14 residues. For the CDR3, the DNA is TGTGCCAGCAGCGCCCAAGACATTGGGACTGAAGCTTTCTTT. This translates into CASSAQDIGTEAFF.

This clonotype was counted at least ten times. The rearrangement joins TRBV14 to TRBJ1-2; TRBD1 aligns across 9 bases. J was trimmed by 4 bases and V by 5 bases; bases with no gene match: 5. The CDR3 has 14 amino acids. Germline V gives CDR1 SGHDN, CDR2 FVKESK. The CDR3 loop is CASSVGTGPYGYTF. The DNA for the CDR3 is TGTGCCAGCAGCGTTGGGACAGGGCCCTATGGCTACACCTTC. Supplemented by reference TRBV14 and TRBJ1-2, the full variable domain reads EAGVTQFPSHSVIEKGQTVTLRCDPISGHDNLYWYRRVMGKEIKFLLHFVKESKQDESGMPNNRFLAERTGGTYSTLKVQPAELEDSGVYFCASSVGTGPYGYTFGSGTRLTVV.

This rearrangement joins TRBV27 to TRBJ1-5, with 8 bases that match TRBD1. Germline CDR1 reads MNHEY; CDR2 reads SMNVEV (reference sequence). The CDR3 is made up of 14 amino acids. J was trimmed by 6 bases and V by 3 bases; bases with no gene match: 4. As DNA, the CDR3 is TGTGCCAGCAGTTTTCGACAGGGGCGTCAGCCCCAGCATTTT. It specifies CASSFRQGRQPQHF.

The sample holds a few counts of this clonotype. This chain joins TRBV12-3 or TRBV12-4 and TRBJ2-5; no clear D. V lost 2 bases to trimming and J lost 0 bases, with 10 bases between them. CDR3 length equals 15 residues. The CDR3 here is CASSLRMEYQETQYF. The CDR3 DNA reads as TGTGCCAGCAGTTTACGAATGGAGTACCAAGAGACCCAGTACTTC.

This clonotype has ten or more counts. This chain uses TRBV4-3 with TRBJ2-3, with a weak D call TRBD2 (5 bases). Trimming shortened V by 4 bases and J by 2 bases, and 19 bases separated the two germline ends. Germline assignment: CDR1 LGHNA and CDR2 YSLEER. The CDR3 is 17 residues long. The CDR3 DNA reads TGCGCCAGCAGCCCTGGACTCTCGAGCGGCGTCACAGATACGCAGTATTTT. This codes for CASSPGLSSGVTDTQYF.

This clonotype has only a few counts. J is TRBJ1-2 and V is TRBV7-9; a possible D gene is TRBD1 (5 bases). The CDR3 totals 14 residues. The germline V gene has CDR1 SEHNR and CDR2 FQNEAQ (reference sequence). Trimming shortened V by 1 base and J by 5 bases, and 11 bases separated the two germline ends. CDR3: CASSLESGVYGYTF. The CDR3 coding sequence is TGTGCCAGCAGCTTAGAATCGGGGGTTTATGGCTACACCTTC.

The chain carries TRBV10-3 and TRBJ2-5, with D unresolved. The CDR3 has 14 residues. Germline loops: CDR1 ENHRY, CDR2 SYGVKD. Trimming cost V 7 bases and J 1 base, with 13 bases left between them. The DNA of the CDR3 is TGTGCCATCAAAAATAATGGTCCCCAAGAGACCCAGTACTTC. Its translation: CAIKNNGPQETQYF.

This clonotype was seen many times. The chain has TRBV6-1 and TRBJ1-2, with D possibly being TRBD1 (5 bases). This CDR3 has 16 amino acids. Trimming stripped 3 bases from V and 8 bases from J, with 22 bases between. From germline, CDR1 is MNHNS and CDR2 SASEGT. Written as DNA, the CDR3 is TGTGCCAGCAGTGACATCTTCGGGGGAATTTGGAGCGGCTACACCTTC. Protein sequence: CASSDIFGGIWSGYTF.

CDR3 in DNA: TGTGCCAGCAGCCCCTCGACAGGGGACTATGGCTACACCTTC. It codes for CASSPSTGDYGYTF. The chain is built from TRBV7-2 and TRBJ1-2; 8 nucleotides align to TRBD1. The length of the CDR3 is 14 residues. The germline CDR1 and CDR2 sequences are SGHTA and FQGNSA. V gave up 5 bases and J gave up 3 bases; unmatched junction bases: 5. The full variable domain, its missing parts supplied by reference TRBV7-2 and TRBJ1-2, is GAGVSQSPSNKVTEKGKDVELRCDPISGHTALYWYRQSLGQGLEFLIYFQGNSAPDKSGLPSDRFSAERTGGSVSTLTIQRTQQEDSAVYLCASSPSTGDYGYTFGSGTRLTVV.

This sequence joins TRBV20-1 and TRBJ2-3, with 8 positions matching TRBD2. The CDR3 has 15 residues. V trimming: 2 bases; J trimming: 2 bases; junction bases outside the gene matches: 6. Germline V CDR1 and CDR2: DFQATT, SNEGSKA (reference sequence). The CDR3 DNA follows: TGCAGTGCTAGATCACTAGCGGAAATCACAGATACGCAGTATTTT. Its translation: CSARSLAEITDTQYF.

This clonotype was detected a few times. The CDR3 loop reads CASSKYSGRNFVSKNIQYF. DNA for the CDR3: TGTGCCAGCAGCAAATATAGCGGGCGAAATTTTGTGTCCAAAAACATTCAGTACTTC. The chain joins TRBV6-1 to TRBJ2-4; 7 nucleotides agree with TRBD2. CDR1 is MNHNS and CDR2 is SASEGT in the germline V gene. CDR3 length: 19 residues. V was pared by 6 bases and J by 2 bases, with 19 bases of the junction left unmatched.

This clonotype was seen a handful of times. The chain employs TRBV5-8 and TRBJ2-3; perhaps TRBD2 as D (6 bases). CDR3 length equals 14 residues. Germline-derived CDR1 and CDR2 are SGHTS and YDEGEE. V lost 5 bases and J lost 1, with 11 bases in between. CDR3 coding DNA: TGTGCCAGCAGGCTTCCGGGGGGCACAGATACGCAGTATTTT. Translating it yields CASRLPGGTDTQYF.

There are a few counts of this clonotype. This sequence joins TRBV12-3 or TRBV12-4 and TRBJ1-1, with 8 nucleotides matching TRBD1. The ends lost 5 bases at V and 4 bases at J; junction bases unmatched: 6. The CDR3 totals 14 residues. In DNA, the CDR3 is TGTGCCAGCAGTCAGACAGGGGTCGGCACTGAAGCTTTCTTT. This sequence encodes CASSQTGVGTEAFF.

The chain combines TRBV6-2 or TRBV6-3 with TRBJ2-3, with D hard to call. The V end lost 3 bases, the J end lost 0 bases, and 13 bases lay between the germline ends. This CDR3 spans 16 amino acids. Looked up from germline, CDR1 is MNHEY and CDR2 is SVGEGT. The CDR3 DNA is TGTGCCAGCAGTTATGGTCCAGGCACCAGCACAGATACGCAGTATTTT. Amino acids: CASSYGPGTSTDTQYF.

The rearrangement uses TRBV19 and TRBJ1-6, with D tentatively TRBD1 (5 bases). This CDR3 comprises 14 residues. Trimming left V 7 bases short and J 9 bases short, with 16 bases between. Germline CDR1 is LNHDA and CDR2 is SQIVND (reference sequence). The CDR3 region is CASNGKARGSPLHF. In DNA form, the CDR3 reads TGTGCCAGTAATGGGAAGGCGAGGGGTTCACCCCTCCACTTT.

With regard to this clonotype: A much larger clone lies one base from this, so it may be a read error. This rearrangement joins TRBV7-2 to TRBJ2-7, with 11 bases fitting TRBD1. This CDR3 contains 14 residues. With 8 bases clipped from V and 6 bases from J, the junction kept 9 bases outside the gene matches. Germline V gene data show CDR1 as SGHTA and CDR2 as FQGNSA. The CDR3 nucleotides read TGTGCCAGCGGTCCCCCGGGGACAGGGGGCGAGCAGTACTTC. Translating gives CASGPPGTGGEQYF.